This TCR beta chain was captured by sequencing in a study of cytomegalovirus exposure and HLA in healthy donors. Points from the study as a whole: According to reports, the classifier identified cytomegalovirus status with high specificity and sensitivity.

A note on this clone: Its specificity is not known.

TCRdb's copy holds only in-frame clones and misses some; the assay was immunoSEQ multiplex PCR. The profile shows 60,000 to 80,000 clones, around 94% of them singletons. The receptor comes from a woman younger than 30 in good health and CMV-seropositive. The sample taken for sequencing was PBMCs.

This CDR3 reads CASRQTLGQGISTDTQYF. Here the CDR3 DNA reads TGTGCCAGCAGACAGACTCTTGGACAGGGTATTAGCACAGATACGCAGTATTTT. The chain combines TRBV13 with TRBJ2-3; 8 bases align to TRBD1. Unmatched junction bases numbered 14, after V lost 6 bases and J lost 0 bases. The CDR3 runs 18 residues. The germline V gene encodes CDR1 PRHDT and CDR2 FYEKMQ (reference sequence).